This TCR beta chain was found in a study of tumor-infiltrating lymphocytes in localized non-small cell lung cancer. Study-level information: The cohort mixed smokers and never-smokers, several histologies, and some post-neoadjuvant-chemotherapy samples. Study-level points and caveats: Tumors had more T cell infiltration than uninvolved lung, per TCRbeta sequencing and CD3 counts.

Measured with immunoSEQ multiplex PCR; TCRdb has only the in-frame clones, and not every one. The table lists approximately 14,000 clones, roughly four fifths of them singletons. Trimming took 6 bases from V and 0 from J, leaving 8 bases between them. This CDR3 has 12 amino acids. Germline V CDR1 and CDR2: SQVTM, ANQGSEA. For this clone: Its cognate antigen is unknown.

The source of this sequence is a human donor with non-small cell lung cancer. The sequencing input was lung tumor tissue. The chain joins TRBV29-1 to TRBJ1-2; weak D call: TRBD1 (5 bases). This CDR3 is CSVGQTNYGYTF. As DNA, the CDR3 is TGCAGCGTGGGGCAGACTAACTATGGCTACACCTTC.